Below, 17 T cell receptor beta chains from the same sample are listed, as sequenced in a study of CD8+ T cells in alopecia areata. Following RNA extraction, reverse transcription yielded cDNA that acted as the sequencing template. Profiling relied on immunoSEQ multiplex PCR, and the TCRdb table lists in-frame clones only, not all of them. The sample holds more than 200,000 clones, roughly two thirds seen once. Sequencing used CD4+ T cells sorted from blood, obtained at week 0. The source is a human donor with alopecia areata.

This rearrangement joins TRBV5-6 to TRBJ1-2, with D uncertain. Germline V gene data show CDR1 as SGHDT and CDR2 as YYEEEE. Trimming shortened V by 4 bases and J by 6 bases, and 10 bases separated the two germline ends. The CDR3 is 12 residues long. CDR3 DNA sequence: TGTGCCAGCAGCGCCGGGAGGGATGGCTACACCTTC. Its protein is CASSAGRDGYTF.

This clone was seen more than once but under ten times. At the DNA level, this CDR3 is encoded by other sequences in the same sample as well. In DNA, the CDR3 is TGTGCCAGCAGCCTGGGACTAGCGGGGGGACAAGAGACCCAGTACTTC. Its translation: CASSLGLAGGQETQYF. The rearrangement uses TRBV7-8 and TRBJ2-5; 15 nucleotides agree with TRBD2. Per germline, CDR1 SGHVS and CDR2 FQNEAQ. With V trimmed by 5 bases and J by 2 bases, 3 bases remained unmatched. This CDR3 comprises 16 residues.

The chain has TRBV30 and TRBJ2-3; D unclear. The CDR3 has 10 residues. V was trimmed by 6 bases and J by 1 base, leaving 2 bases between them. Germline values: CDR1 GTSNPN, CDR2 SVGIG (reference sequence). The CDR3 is CACCTDTQYF. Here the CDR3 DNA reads TGTGCCTGTTGCACAGATACGCAGTATTTT.

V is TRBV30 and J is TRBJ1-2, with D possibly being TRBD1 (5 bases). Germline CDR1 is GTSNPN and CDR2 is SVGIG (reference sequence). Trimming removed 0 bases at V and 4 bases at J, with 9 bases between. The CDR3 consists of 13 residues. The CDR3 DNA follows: TGTGCCTGGAGTGTAGCGCAGGGCTATGGCTACACCTTC. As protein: CAWSVAQGYGYTF.

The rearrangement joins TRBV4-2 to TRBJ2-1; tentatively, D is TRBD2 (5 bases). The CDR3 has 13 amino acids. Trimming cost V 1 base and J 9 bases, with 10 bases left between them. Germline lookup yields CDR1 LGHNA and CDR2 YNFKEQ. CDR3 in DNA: TGTGCCAGCAGCCAAGTGAGGGCGGGTGAGCAGTTCTTC. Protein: CASSQVRAGEQFF.

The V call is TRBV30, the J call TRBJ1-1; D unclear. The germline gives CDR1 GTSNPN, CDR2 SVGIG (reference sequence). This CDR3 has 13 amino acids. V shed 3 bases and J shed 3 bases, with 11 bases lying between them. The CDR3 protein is CAWRGQTYTEAFF. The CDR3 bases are TGTGCCTGGAGAGGTCAGACGTACACTGAAGCTTTCTTT.

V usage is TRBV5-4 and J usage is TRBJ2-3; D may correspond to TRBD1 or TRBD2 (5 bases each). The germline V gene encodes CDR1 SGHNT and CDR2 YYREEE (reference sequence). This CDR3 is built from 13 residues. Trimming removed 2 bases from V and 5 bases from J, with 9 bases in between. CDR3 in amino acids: CASSFGAGDTQYF. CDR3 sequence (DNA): TGTGCCAGCAGCTTCGGGGCAGGAGATACGCAGTATTTT.

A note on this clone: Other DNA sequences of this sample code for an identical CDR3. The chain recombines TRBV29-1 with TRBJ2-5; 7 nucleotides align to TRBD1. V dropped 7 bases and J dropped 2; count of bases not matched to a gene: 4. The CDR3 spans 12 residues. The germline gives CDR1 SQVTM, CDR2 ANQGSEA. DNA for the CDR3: TGCAGCGGCCTGGGACAGCAAGAGACCCAGTACTTC. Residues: CSGLGQQETQYF.

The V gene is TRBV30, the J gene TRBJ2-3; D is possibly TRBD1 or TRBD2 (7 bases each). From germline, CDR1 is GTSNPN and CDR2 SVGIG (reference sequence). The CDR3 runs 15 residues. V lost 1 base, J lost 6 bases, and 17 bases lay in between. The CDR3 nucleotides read TGTGCCTGGAGTGCGAGAAGACAGGGAGGGGATACGCAGTATTTT. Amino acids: CAWSARRQGGDTQYF.

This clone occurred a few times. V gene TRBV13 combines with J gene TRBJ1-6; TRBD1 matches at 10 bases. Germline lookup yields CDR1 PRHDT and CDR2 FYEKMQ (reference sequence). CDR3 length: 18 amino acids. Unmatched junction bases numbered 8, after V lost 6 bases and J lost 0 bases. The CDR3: CASSYRTGGNSYNSPLHF. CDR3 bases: TGTGCCAGCAGTTACAGGACAGGGGGGAACTCCTATAATTCACCCCTCCACTTT.

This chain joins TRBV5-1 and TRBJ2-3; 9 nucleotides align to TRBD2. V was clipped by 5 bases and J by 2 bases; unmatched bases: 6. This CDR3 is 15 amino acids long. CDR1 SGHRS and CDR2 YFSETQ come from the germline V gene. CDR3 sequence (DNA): TGCGCCAGCAGTAGGCTAGCGGGATTCACAGATACGCAGTATTTT. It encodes CASSRLAGFTDTQYF.

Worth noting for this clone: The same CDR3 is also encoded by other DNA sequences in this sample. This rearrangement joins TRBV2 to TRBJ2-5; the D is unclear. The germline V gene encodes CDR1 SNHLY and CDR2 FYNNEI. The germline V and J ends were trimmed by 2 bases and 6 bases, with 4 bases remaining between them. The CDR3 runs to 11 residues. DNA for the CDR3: TGTGCCAGCAGTGAACCTAAGACCCAGTACTTC. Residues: CASSEPKTQYF.

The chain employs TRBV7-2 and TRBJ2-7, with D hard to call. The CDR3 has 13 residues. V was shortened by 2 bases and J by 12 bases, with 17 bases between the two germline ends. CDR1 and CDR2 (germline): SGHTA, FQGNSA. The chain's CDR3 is CASSLLEGEVRYF. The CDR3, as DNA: TGTGCCAGCAGCTTACTTGAAGGAGAAGTTCGGTACTTC.

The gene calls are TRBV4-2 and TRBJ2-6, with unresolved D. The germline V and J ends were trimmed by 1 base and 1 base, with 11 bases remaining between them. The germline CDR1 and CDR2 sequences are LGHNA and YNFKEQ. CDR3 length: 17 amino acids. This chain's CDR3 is CASSQVQTVSGANVLTF. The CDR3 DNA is TGTGCCAGCAGCCAAGTTCAAACGGTATCTGGGGCCAACGTCCTGACTTTC.

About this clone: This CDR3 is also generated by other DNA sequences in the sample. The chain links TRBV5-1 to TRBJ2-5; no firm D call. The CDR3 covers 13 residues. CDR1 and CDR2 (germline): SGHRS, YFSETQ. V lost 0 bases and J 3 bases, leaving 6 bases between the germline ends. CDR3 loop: CASSLGVEETQYF. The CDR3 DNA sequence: TGCGCCAGCAGCTTGGGGGTTGAAGAGACCCAGTACTTC.

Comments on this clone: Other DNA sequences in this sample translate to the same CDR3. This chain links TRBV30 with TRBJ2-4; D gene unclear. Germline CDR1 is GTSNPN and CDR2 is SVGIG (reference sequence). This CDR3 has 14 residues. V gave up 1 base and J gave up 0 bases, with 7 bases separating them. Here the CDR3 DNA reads TGTGCCTGGAGTGCCGGTCTAGCCAAAAACATTCAGTACTTC. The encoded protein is CAWSAGLAKNIQYF. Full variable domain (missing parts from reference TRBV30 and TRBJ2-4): SQTIHQWPATLVQPVGSPLSLECTVEGTSNPNLYWYRQAAGRGLQLLFYSVGIGQISSEVPQNLSASRPQDRQFILSSKKLLLSDSGFYLCAWSAGLAKNIQYFGAGTRLSVL.

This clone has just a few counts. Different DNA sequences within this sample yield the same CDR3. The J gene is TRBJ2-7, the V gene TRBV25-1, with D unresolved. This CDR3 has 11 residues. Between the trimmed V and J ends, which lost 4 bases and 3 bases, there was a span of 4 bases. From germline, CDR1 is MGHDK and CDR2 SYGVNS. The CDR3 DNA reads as TGTGCCAGCAGTGTCCTCTACGAGCAGTACTTC. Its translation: CASSVLYEQYF.